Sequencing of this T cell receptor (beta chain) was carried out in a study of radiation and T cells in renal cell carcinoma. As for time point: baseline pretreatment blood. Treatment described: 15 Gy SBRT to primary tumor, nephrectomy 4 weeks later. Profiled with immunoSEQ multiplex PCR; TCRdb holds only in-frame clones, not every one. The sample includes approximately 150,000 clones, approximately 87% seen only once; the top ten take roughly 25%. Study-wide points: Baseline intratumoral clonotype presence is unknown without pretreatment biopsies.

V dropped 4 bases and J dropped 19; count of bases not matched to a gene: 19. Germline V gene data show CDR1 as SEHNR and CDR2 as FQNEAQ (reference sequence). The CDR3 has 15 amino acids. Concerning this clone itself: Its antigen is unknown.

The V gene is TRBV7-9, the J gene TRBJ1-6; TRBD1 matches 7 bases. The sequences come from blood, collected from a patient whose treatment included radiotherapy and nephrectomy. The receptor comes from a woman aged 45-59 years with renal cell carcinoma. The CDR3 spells CASSSVDRAEWTWHF. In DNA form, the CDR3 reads TGTGCCAGCAGCTCGGTCGACAGGGCGGAGTGGACTTGGCACTTT.